This T cell receptor beta chain was captured by sequencing in a study of blood T cell repertoires in COVID-19. Original data processing: Amplification of reference gene primers provided the estimated nucleated cell counts. Assay: immunoSEQ multiplex PCR; the TCRdb copy retains only in-frame clones and omits some. V and J calls and clone size are given by that table; D and trimming were obtained from the DNA. The sample contains a few hundred thousand clones, 86% of which appear only once. V was shortened by 6 bases and J by 4 bases, with 11 bases between the two germline ends. This CDR3 region has 13 residues. Germline V gives CDR1 SNHLY, CDR2 FYNNEI.

Sequenced material: peripheral blood. The chain is built from TRBV2 and TRBJ2-3, with D possibly matching TRBD1 (6 bases). The sequence was obtained from a man younger than 45 who had recovered from COVID-19. The DNA for the CDR3 is TGTGCCAGCAGAGGGGGAGTCCCAGATACGCAGTATTTT. Residues: CASRGGVPDTQYF. The whole variable domain, filled in from reference TRBV2 and TRBJ2-3, reads EPEVTQTPSHQVTQMGQEVILRCVPISNHLYFYWYRQILGQKVEFLVSFYNNEISEKSEIFDDQFSVERPDGSNFTLKIRSTKLEDSAMYFCASRGGVPDTQYFGPGTRLTVL.